The T cell receptor (beta chain) described here comes from a study of T-cell memory formation after mild COVID-19 (dated by TCRdb to the early 2020s). Background for the entire study: TCR sequence clusters from the two donors were found to be largely donor specific. The cohort was made up of two young adult volunteers, one female and one male, who were previously healthy. In a couple of donors, T-cell clones that expanded and contracted after mild COVID-19 were tracked by sequencing TCRalpha and TCRbeta repertoires over time.

The germline V gene yields LGHNA for CDR1 and YSLEER for CDR2. The CDR3 covers 18 residues, taking in both the cysteine and the phenylalanine. Only the CDR3 DNA is retained, 54 bases long and in frame from the first base. Clipping removes 1 base from V and 4 bases from J, with 6 as the unmatched junction base count. Instrument on record: Illumina NovaSeq 6000. TCRalpha and TCRbeta cDNA libraries were built by 5'RACE with constant-segment primers, adding sample barcodes and unique molecular identifiers. Trizol reagent was used to extract RNA from every sample. Amplification of the libraries took two PCR steps, and the second step added a second sample barcode plus Illumina TruSeq adapters. Sequencing of the libraries was done on an Illumina NovaSeq, producing 2 x 150 bp paired-end reads. Under the source paper's analysis protocol: Reads were demultiplexed and collapsed into UMI-guided consensus sequences with migec v1.2.7. Using mixcr v2.1.11, the UMI consensuses were aligned to TRA and TRB V and J templates and assembled into clonotypes. Expanded or contracted clonotypes were those called significant by both edgeR and NoisET, with noise models trained on biological replicates. For edgeR calls, the cutoffs were a false discovery rate-adjusted p below 0.01 and a log2 fold-change threshold of 1. As an exploratory analysis of dynamics, max-normalized trajectories of the 1000 most abundant clonotypes were examined with PCA combined with hierarchical clustering. Each responding clone was given a CD4 or CD8 phenotype based on the CD4+ and CD8+ repertoires, which had been sequenced separately. Through fastp at Q25 and MiXCR, TCRdb rebuilt clones from the public reads, retaining in-frame beta chains. Every CDR3 protein is listed once, alongside the most common genes and DNA of its rows. These V and J calls rely on TCRdb rather than the paper's analysis. Across this sample there are some 300,000 distinct CDR3 sequences, with approximately 22% seen only once. The leading ten clones occupy around 20% of the sample.

A note on this clonotype: The clone's antigen remains unknown. Per-nucleotide qualities are absent, and no much larger clonotype sits a single base away.

PBMCs were isolated by Ficoll-Paque density gradient centrifugation. Paper-wide results and their limitations: Contracting CD4+ clones appeared mostly in the CM and EM memory subsets, whereas CD8+ clones were enriched in EMRA. Some responding clones were detected in pre-infection memory, suggesting pre-existing cross-reactive memory T cells joined the SARS-CoV-2 response. From day 15 to 85, contracting clones showed balanced CD4/CD8 phenotypes, whereas a second wave of clones that expanded from day 15 to 37 leaned towards CD4+. Whether the second-wave clones peaking on day 37 were SARS-CoV-2 specific was not confirmed. The study included only a couple of mild cases, and larger cohorts that include severe cases with pre-infection samples were judged to be necessary.

Sequencing was carried out using PBMCs or a T cell subset sorted from them (not recorded which). The sequence was obtained from a man aged 18 to 30 who had mild COVID-19 (a few samples of this study predate the infection). The sample titles of this study are shuffled in the database, so cell type and time point are left out; the donor was told from shared clones. The chain couples TRBV4-3 to TRBJ2-3; TRBD2 aligns with 15 central bases. The CDR3 protein: CASSQGTSGGAWADTQYF. The nucleotide sequence is given as TGCGCCAGCAGCCAAGGGACTAGCGGGGGGGCTTGGGCAGATACGCAGTATTTT.